These T cell receptor beta chains were read from a single sample in a study of shared clonotypes between healthy human individuals. Repertoires were generated with immunoSEQ multiplex PCR, while TCRdb's copy carries only in-frame clones and drops some. The data show 450,000 to 500,000 clones, with approximately 84% seen just once and about 12% held by the top ten. Sample: PBMCs. These receptors originate from a woman between 40 and 55 years old in good health. Some clones in this sample may be carry-over from other donors' samples. CDR3s include the opening cysteine and the closing phenylalanine or tryptophan. D genes are given only for firm matches. Rows give clone size only sometimes, using once, few, many, or a class for an expanded clone.

size: .; J: TRBJ1-2; D: .; V: TRBV27; CDR3: CASRPGGLYGYTF; DNA: TGTGCCAGCAGGCCCGGGGGACTCTATGGCTACACCTTC
size: .; J: TRBJ1-2; D: .; V: TRBV7-9; CDR3: CASSLSLRGQAYGYTF; DNA: TGTGCCAGCAGCTTAAGTTTGCGCGGCCAGGCCTATGGCTACACCTTC
size: .; J: TRBJ2-1; D: TRBD2; V: TRBV5-1; CDR3: CASSLVSSGWDEQFF; DNA: TGCGCCAGCAGCTTGGTGTCTAGCGGGTGGGATGAGCAGTTCTTC
size: .; J: TRBJ1-1; D: TRBD1; V: TRBV7-2; CDR3: CASSPRETGLGTEAFF; DNA: TGTGCCAGCAGCCCACGAGAGACAGGGTTGGGCACTGAAGCTTTCTTT
size: .; J: TRBJ2-7; D: TRBD2; V: TRBV19; CDR3: CASSPTPGAGNSYEQYF; DNA: TGTGCCAGTAGCCCAACCCCGGGAGCGGGAAATAGTTACGAGCAGTACTTC
size: .; J: TRBJ2-7; D: .; V: TRBV6-5; CDR3: CASSQGSPYEQYF; DNA: TGTGCCAGCAGTCAGGGTTCCCCCTACGAGCAGTACTTC
size: .; J: TRBJ2-6; D: .; V: TRBV5-4; CDR3: CASSLAGMGRGANVLTF; DNA: TGTGCCAGCAGCTTGGCCGGGATGGGTAGAGGGGCCAACGTCCTGACTTTC
size: .; J: TRBJ2-3; D: TRBD2; V: TRBV11-3; CDR3: CASSVGLAGVSDTQYF; DNA: TGTGCCAGCAGCGTCGGACTAGCGGGAGTCTCAGATACGCAGTATTTT
size: .; J: TRBJ1-5; D: .; V: TRBV6-6; CDR3: CASSQDTGGQPQHF; DNA: TGTGCCAGCAGTCAAGACACCGGGGGGCAGCCCCAGCATTTT
size: .; J: TRBJ1-4; D: .; V: TRBV2; CDR3: CAGLREPAIGKLFF; DNA: TGTGCCGGACTAAGAGAGCCAGCCATAGGAAAACTGTTTTTT
size: few; J: TRBJ2-1; D: TRBD2; V: TRBV6-6; CDR3: CASSRLAGRYNEQFF; DNA: TGTGCCAGCAGCCGCCTAGCGGGAAGGTACAATGAGCAGTTCTTC
size: .; J: TRBJ2-1; D: .; V: TRBV7-2; CDR3: CASSPAGRGSYNEQFF; DNA: TGTGCCAGCAGCCCGGCGGGGCGGGGCTCCTACAATGAGCAGTTCTTC
size: few; J: TRBJ1-2; D: .; V: TRBV7-9; CDR3: CASSWGDYGYTF; DNA: TGTGCCAGCAGCTGGGGAGACTATGGCTACACCTTC
size: .; J: TRBJ1-4; D: TRBD1; V: TRBV18; CDR3: CASSLGQVSTNEKLFF; DNA: TGTGCCAGCTCCCTCGGACAGGTTTCAACTAATGAAAAACTGTTTTTT
size: .; J: TRBJ2-1; D: .; V: TRBV6-6; CDR3: CASSYSLEGNEQFF; DNA: TGTGCCAGCAGTTACTCCCTAGAAGGGAATGAGCAGTTCTTC
size: few; J: TRBJ1-2; D: .; V: TRBV28; CDR3: CASSSPFSGRYGYTF; DNA: TGTGCCAGCAGTTCCCCCTTCTCAGGGAGGTATGGCTACACCTTC
size: .; J: TRBJ2-5; D: .; V: TRBV10-3; CDR3: CAISESASETQYF; DNA: TGTGCCATCAGTGAGTCGGCCTCAGAGACCCAGTACTTC
size: many; J: TRBJ2-2; D: .; V: TRBV7-2; CDR3: CASSLRQGITGELFF; DNA: TGTGCCAGCAGCTTAAGGCAGGGGATCACCGGGGAGCTGTTTTTT
size: .; J: TRBJ2-1; D: TRBD1; V: TRBV18; CDR3: CASSQGQGSYNEQFF; DNA: TGTGCCAGCTCACAGGGACAGGGGTCCTACAATGAGCAGTTCTTC
size: .; J: TRBJ2-3; D: TRBD2; V: TRBV10-2; CDR3: CASRLAGPSTDTQYF; DNA: TGCGCCAGCAGACTAGCGGGACCTAGCACAGATACGCAGTATTTT
size: .; J: TRBJ1-1; D: .; V: TRBV18; CDR3: CASSPASTEAFF; DNA: TGTGCCAGCTCACCAGCGAGCACTGAAGCTTTCTTT
size: .; J: TRBJ2-2; D: TRBD2; V: TRBV5-1; CDR3: CASSLALAGVGTGELFF; DNA: TGCGCCAGCAGCTTGGCACTAGCGGGAGTCGGCACCGGGGAGCTGTTTTTT
size: .; J: TRBJ1-4; D: .; V: TRBV18; CDR3: CASSPREGRREKLFF; DNA: TGTGCCAGCTCACCACGGGAGGGAAGGCGTGAAAAACTGTTTTTT
size: .; J: TRBJ1-4; D: .; V: TRBV18; CDR3: CASSPTGPHNEKLFF; DNA: TGTGCCAGCTCACCAACAGGGCCCCATAATGAAAAACTGTTTTTT
size: .; J: TRBJ1-3; D: .; V: TRBV18; CDR3: CASSPPSTGNTIYF; DNA: TGTGCCAGCTCACCACCCTCCACTGGAAACACCATATATTTT
size: .; J: TRBJ2-3; D: TRBD2; V: TRBV13; CDR3: CASSSGLAATDTQYF; DNA: TGTGCCAGCAGCTCGGGACTAGCGGCCACAGATACGCAGTATTTT
size: .; J: TRBJ1-5; D: .; V: TRBV2; CDR3: CASSEPGPQHF; DNA: TGTGCCAGCAGTGAACCGGGGCCCCAGCATTTT